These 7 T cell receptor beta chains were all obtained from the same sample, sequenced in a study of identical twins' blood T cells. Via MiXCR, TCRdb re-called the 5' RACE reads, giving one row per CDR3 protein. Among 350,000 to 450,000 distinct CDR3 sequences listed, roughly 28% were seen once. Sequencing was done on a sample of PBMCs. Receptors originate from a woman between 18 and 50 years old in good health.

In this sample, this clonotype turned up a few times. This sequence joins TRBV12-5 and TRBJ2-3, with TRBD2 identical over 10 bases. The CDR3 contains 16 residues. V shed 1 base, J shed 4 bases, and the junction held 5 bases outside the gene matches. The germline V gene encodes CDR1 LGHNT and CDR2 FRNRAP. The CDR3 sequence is CASGLATSGVADTQYF. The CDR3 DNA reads TGTGCTAGTGGTTTGGCCACTAGCGGGGTTGCAGATACGCAGTATTTT.

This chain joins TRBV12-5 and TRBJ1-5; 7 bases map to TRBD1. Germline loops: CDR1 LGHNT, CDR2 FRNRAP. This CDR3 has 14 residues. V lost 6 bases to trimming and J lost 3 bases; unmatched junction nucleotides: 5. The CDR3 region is CASGTGWDNQPQHF. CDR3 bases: TGTGCTAGTGGGACAGGGTGGGACAATCAGCCCCAGCATTTT.

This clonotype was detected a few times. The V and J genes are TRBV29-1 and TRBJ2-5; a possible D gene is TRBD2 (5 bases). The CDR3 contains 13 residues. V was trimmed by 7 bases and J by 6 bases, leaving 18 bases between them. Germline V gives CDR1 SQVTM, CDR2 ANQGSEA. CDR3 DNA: TGCAGCGCTAACCCCGGACTTAAAAAGACCCAGTACTTC. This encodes CSANPGLKKTQYF.

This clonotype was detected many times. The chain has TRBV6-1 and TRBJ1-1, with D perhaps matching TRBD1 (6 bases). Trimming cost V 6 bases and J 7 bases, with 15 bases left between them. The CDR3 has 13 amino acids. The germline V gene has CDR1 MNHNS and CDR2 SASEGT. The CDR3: CASSDQGRGEAFF. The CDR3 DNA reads TGTGCCAGCAGCGACCAGGGGAGGGGTGAAGCTTTCTTT.

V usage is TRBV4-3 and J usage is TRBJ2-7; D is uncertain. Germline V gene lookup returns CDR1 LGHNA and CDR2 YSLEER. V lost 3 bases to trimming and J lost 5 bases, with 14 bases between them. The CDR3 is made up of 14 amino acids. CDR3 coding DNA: TGCGCCAGCAGCCAGGTTTACAGCTTTGACGAGCAGTACTTC. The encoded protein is CASSQVYSFDEQYF.

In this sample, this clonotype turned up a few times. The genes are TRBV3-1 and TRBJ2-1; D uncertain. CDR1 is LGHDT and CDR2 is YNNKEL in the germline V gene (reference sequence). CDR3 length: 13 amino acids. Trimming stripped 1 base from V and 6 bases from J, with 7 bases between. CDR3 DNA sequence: TGTGCCAGCAGCCAAGGAGCGAGCAATGAGCAGTTCTTC. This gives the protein CASSQGASNEQFF.

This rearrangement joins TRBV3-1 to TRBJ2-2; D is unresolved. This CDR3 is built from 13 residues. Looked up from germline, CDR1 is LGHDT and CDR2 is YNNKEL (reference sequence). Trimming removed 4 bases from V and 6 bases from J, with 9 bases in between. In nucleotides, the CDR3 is TGTGCCAGCAGCCCCACGGACCCCGGGGAGCTGTTTTTT. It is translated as CASSPTDPGELFF.